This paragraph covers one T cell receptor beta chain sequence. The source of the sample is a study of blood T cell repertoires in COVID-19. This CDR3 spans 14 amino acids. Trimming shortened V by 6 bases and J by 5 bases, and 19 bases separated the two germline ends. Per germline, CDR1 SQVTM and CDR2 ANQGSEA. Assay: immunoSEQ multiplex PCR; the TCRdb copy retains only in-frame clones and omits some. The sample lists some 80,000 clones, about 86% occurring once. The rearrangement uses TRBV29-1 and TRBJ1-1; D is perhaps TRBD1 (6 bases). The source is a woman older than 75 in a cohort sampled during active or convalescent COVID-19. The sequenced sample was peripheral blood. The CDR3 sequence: CSVRGYMGGTEAFF. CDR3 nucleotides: TGCAGCGTGAGGGGGTATATGGGTGGGACTGAAGCTTTCTTT.